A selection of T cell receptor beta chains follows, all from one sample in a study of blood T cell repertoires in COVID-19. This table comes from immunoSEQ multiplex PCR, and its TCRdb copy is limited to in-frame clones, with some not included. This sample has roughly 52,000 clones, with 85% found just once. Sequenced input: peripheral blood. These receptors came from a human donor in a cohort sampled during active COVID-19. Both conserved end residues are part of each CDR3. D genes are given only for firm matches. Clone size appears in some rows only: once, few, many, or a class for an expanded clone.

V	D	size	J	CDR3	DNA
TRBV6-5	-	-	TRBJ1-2	CASSYSSGNGYTF	TGTGCCAGCAGTTACTCGTCCGGGAATGGCTACACCTTC
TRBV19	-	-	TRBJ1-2	CASSPQDTSNYGYTF	TGTGCCAGTAGTCCTCAGGACACCTCTAACTATGGCTACACCTTC
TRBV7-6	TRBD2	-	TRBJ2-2	CASSSLAGDPTGELFF	TGTGCCAGCAGCTCACTAGCGGGTGACCCAACCGGGGAGCTGTTTTTT
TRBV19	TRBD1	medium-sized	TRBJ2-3	CASSPHPGDRYTDTQYF	TGTGCCAGTAGTCCCCACCCCGGGGACAGATACACAGATACGCAGTATTTT
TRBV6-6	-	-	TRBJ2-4	CASSYYGRAKNIQYF	TGTGCCAGCAGTTACTACGGGAGAGCCAAAAACATTCAGTACTTC
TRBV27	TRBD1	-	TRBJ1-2	CASSLRGLVGYTF	TGTGCCAGCAGTTTGAGGGGGCTCGTTGGCTACACCTTC
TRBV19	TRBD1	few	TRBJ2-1	CASSVGTGTGYNEQFF	TGTGCCAGTAGTGTTGGGACCGGGACAGGCTACAATGAGCAGTTCTTC
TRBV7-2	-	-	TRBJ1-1	CASSPQTGTEAFF	TGTGCCAGCAGCCCCCAGACGGGCACTGAAGCTTTCTTT
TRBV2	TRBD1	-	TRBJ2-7	CASSDQGQAYEQYF	TGTGCCAGCAGTGATCAGGGACAGGCCTACGAGCAGTACTTC
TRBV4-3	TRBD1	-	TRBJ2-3	CASSRDRGHLSHYTDTQYF	TGCGCCAGCAGCAGGGACAGGGGACACCTTTCCCACTACACAGATACGCAGTATTTT
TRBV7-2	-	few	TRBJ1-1	CASSLDRNTEAFF	TGTGCCAGCAGCTTAGACAGAAACACTGAAGCTTTCTTT
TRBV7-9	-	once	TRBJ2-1	CASRSIGGVMVNEQFF	TGTGCCAGCCGGAGTATTGGGGGCGTAATGGTGAATGAGCAGTTCTTC
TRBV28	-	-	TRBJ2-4	CASSLVQSGGPGHF	TGTGCCAGCAGTTTAGTTCAGTCTGGGGGCCCGGGTCACTTC
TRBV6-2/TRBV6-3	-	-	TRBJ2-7	CASSRDTSYEQYF	TGTGCCAGCAGTCGGGACACCTCCTACGAGCAGTACTTC
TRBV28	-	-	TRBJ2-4	CASSILTGFRNIQYF	TGTGCCAGCAGTATACTAACAGGGTTTCGGAACATTCAGTACTTC
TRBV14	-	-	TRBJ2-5	CASSQYQGWRETQYF	TGTGCCAGCAGCCAATATCAGGGTTGGAGAGAGACCCAGTACTTC
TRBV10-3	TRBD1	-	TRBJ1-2	CAIRGDRENYGYTF	TGTGCCATCAGGGGGGACAGGGAAAACTATGGCTACACCTTC
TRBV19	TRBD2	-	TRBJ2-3	CASSRREGGTDTQYF	TGTGCCAGTAGTCGGCGGGAGGGAGGCACAGATACGCAGTATTTT
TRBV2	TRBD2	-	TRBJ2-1	CATLAGGYNEQFF	TGTGCCACCCTAGCGGGAGGCTACAATGAGCAGTTCTTC
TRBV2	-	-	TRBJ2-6	CASSPPGANVLTF	TGTGCCTCAAGCCCCCCTGGGGCCAACGTCCTGACTTTC
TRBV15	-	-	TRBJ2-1	CATSRDLGGFNEQFF	TGTGCCACCAGCAGAGATCTGGGAGGATTCAATGAGCAGTTCTTC
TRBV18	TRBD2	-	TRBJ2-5	CASSPDGGGSETQYF	TGTGCCAGCTCACCGGATGGGGGGGGATCGGAGACCCAGTACTTC
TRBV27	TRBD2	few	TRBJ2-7	CASSSISGRKYEQYF	TGTGCCAGCAGTTCCATTAGCGGGAGGAAATACGAGCAGTACTTC
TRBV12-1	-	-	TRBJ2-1	CASSFGLAGDEQFF	TGTGCCAGCAGCTTTGGCCTAGCGGGTGATGAGCAGTTCTTC
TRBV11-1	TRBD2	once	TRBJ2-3	CASSYRGEDTQYF	TGTGCCAGCAGCTACCGGGGGGAGGATACGCAGTATTTT
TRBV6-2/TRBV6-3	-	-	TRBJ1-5	CASSSRGENQPQHF	TGTGCCAGCAGTTCCAGGGGAGAGAATCAGCCCCAGCATTTT
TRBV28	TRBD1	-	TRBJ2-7	CASSATTGGLSYEQYF	TGTGCCAGCAGTGCGACGACAGGGGGCCTCTCCTACGAGCAGTACTTC
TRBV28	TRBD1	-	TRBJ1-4	CASSHGQGYEKLFF	TGTGCCAGCAGCCATGGACAGGGATATGAAAAACTGTTTTTT
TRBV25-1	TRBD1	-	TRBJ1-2	CASSGGQAYGYTF	TGTGCCAGCAGTGGTGGACAGGCCTATGGCTACACCTTC
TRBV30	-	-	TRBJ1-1	CAWSVRGEAFF	TGTGCCTGGAGTGTACGAGGTGAAGCTTTCTTT
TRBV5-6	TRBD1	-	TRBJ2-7	CASSLDRGRLYREQYF	TGTGCCAGCAGCTTGGACAGGGGGCGGTTGTATAGGGAGCAGTACTTC
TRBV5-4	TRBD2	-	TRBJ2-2	CASRTRGDGELFF	TGTGCCAGCAGGACCCGGGGGGATGGGGAGCTGTTTTTT
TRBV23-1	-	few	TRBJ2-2	CASSQGPPSGRDKNTGELFF	TGCGCCAGCAGTCAAGGCCCCCCCTCCGGCCGGGACAAGAACACCGGGGAGCTGTTTTTT
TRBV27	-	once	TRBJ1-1	CASSLLGRGSGTEAFF	TGTGCCAGCAGTTTATTGGGCAGGGGCAGCGGCACTGAAGCTTTCTTT
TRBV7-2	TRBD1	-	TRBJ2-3	CASSRGRGQGTQYF	TGTGCCAGCAGCAGGGGTAGGGGACAGGGAACGCAGTATTTT
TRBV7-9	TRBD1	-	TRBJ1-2	CASSLVGQGKGGYTF	TGTGCCAGCAGCTTAGTCGGACAGGGCAAGGGGGGCTACACCTTC
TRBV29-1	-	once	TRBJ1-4	CSVESGGEEKLFF	TGCAGCGTTGAGTCGGGGGGAGAGGAAAAACTGTTTTTT
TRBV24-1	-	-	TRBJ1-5	CATSGTGPNQPQHF	TGTGCCACCAGTGGTACAGGGCCCAATCAGCCCCAGCATTTT
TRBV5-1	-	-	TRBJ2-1	CASSLLQYNEQFF	TGCGCCAGCAGCTTATTACAGTACAATGAGCAGTTCTTC
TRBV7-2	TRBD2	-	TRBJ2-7	CASRHRSGLGYEQYF	TGTGCCAGCAGACATAGGTCGGGACTAGGGTACGAGCAGTACTTC
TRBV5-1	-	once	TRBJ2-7	CASSLTGSYEQYF	TGCGCCAGCAGCTTGACCGGCTCCTACGAGCAGTACTTC
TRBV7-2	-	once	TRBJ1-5	CASSLGGRSNQPQHF	TGTGCCAGCAGCTTGGGAGGGCGAAGCAATCAGCCCCAGCATTTT
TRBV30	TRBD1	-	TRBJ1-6	CAWREQGPISPLHF	TGTGCCTGGAGGGAACAGGGGCCAATTTCACCCCTCCACTTT
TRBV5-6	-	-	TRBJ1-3	CASSTRVPGNTIYF	TGTGCCAGCAGCACCAGGGTCCCGGGAAACACCATATATTTT
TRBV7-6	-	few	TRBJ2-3	CASSQTDPTDTQYF	TGTGCCAGCAGCCAGACAGACCCCACAGATACGCAGTATTTT
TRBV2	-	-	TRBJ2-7	CASSSRRGPYEQYF	TGTGCCAGCAGTTCGAGGAGGGGCCCCTACGAGCAGTACTTC
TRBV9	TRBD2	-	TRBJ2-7	CASSQLAGIGYEQYF	TGTGCCAGCAGCCAACTAGCGGGTATAGGATACGAGCAGTACTTC
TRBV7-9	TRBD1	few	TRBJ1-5	CASSLTGARNQPQHF	TGTGCCAGCAGCCTGACAGGGGCTCGCAATCAGCCCCAGCATTTT
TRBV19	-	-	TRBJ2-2	CASSSSLTGELFF	TGTGCCAGTAGTAGTTCCCTCACCGGGGAGCTGTTTTTT
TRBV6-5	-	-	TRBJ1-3	CASSLLTGAGNTIYF	TGTGCCAGCAGTTTACTCACGGGGGCTGGAAACACCATATATTTT
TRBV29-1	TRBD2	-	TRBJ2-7	CSVEGTRGEQYF	TGCAGCGTTGAAGGGACTAGAGGCGAGCAGTACTTC
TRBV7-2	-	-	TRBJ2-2	CASSLAIGSLTGELFF	TGTGCCAGCAGCTTAGCGATCGGGAGTCTTACCGGGGAGCTGTTTTTT
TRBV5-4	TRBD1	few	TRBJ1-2	CASSLQGNYGYTF	TGTGCCAGCAGCCTACAGGGGAACTATGGCTACACCTTC
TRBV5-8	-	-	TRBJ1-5	CASSSEQGSYQPQHF	TGTGCCAGCAGCTCAGAACAGGGTTCGTACCAGCCCCAGCATTTT
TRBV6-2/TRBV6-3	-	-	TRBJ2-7	CASSPRGPYEQYF	TGTGCCAGCAGTCCCCGAGGGCCCTACGAGCAGTACTTC